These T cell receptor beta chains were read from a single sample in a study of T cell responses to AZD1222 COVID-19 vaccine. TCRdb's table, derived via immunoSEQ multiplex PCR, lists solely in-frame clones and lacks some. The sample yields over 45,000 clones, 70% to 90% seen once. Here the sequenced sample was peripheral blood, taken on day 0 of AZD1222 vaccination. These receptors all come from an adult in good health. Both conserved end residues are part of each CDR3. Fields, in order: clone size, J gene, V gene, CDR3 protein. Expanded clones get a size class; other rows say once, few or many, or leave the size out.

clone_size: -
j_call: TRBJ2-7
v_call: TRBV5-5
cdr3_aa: CASSLGVAVSYEQYF

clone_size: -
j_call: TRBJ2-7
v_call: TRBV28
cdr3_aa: CASRSQGAGEQYF

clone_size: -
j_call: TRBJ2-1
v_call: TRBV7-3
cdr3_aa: CASSITGPGEQFF

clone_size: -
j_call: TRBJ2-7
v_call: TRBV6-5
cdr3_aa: CASSYGPASNTYEQYF

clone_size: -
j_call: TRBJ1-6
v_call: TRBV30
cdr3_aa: CAWTGHYNSPLHF

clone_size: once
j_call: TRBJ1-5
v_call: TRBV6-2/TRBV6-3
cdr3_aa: CASSYFFVQGSNQPQHF

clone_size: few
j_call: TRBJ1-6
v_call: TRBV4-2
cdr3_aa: CASSPHEVVGISYNSPLHF

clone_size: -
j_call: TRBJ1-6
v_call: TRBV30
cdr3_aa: CAWSVLATGNNSPLHF

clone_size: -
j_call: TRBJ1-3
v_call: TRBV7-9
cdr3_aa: CASSLVDGGNTIYF

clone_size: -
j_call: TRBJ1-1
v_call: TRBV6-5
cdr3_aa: CASSYFTGTEAFF

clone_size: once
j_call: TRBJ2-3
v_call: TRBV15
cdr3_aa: CATSSSLAGGPDTQYF

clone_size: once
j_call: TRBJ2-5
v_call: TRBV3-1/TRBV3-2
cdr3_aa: CASTRGFQETQYF

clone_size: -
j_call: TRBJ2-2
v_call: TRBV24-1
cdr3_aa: CATSDGRTGQTGELFF

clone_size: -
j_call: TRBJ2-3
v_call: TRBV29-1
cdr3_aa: CSVEGGQGVLDTQYF

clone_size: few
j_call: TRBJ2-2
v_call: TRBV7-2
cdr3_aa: CASSPGASGELFF

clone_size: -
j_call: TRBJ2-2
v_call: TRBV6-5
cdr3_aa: CASTSLIGELFF

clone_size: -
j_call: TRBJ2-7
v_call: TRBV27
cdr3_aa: CASSSFPVRDSFDEQYF

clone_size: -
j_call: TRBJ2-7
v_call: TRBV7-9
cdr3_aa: CATATHNEQYF

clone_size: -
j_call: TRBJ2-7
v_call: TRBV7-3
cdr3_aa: CASSPDGPYEQYF

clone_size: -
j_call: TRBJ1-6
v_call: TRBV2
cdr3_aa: CASSLDRHINSPLHF

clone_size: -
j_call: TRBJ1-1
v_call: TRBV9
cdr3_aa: CASSVGGGEAFF

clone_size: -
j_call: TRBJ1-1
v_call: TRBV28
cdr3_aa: CASTPRDTEAFF

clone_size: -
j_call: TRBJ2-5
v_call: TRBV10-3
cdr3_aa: CAISGGQIGETQYF

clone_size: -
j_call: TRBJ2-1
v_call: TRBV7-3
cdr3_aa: CASSPLEGSEQFF

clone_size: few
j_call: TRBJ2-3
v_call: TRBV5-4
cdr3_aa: CASSLGGQGGTDTQYF

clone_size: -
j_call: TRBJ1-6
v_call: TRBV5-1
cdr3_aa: CASSLVAGTRTSSYNSPLHF

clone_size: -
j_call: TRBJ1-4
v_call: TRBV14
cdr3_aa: CASRLTGTGNEKLFF

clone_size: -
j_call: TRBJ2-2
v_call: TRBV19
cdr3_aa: CASSIVPPPNTGELFF

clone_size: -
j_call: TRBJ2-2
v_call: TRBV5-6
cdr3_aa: CASSPHRNILTGELFF

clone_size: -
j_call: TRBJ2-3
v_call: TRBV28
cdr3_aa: CASSSPPGHTDTQYF

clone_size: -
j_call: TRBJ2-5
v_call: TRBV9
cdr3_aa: CASSVKGVPLETQYF

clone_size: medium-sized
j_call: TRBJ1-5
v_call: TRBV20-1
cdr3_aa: CSATEGVSGNQPQHF

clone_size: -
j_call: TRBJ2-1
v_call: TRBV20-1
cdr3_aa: CSASRSLAGESYNEQFF

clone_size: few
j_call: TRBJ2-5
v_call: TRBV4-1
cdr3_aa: CASSLAGTNRGETQYF

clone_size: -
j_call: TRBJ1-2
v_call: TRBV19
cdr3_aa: CASSIGSANYGYTF